One TCR beta chain is described in this entry. This entry is derived from a study of T cell changes during pregnancy in multiple sclerosis. Sequencing was performed with immunoSEQ multiplex PCR; in TCRdb, only in-frame clones are kept and a portion is missing. The table has a few thousand clones, 65% to 90% seen once. This receptor was obtained from a female donor in good health, enrolled as a control in a pregnancy study. The sample in question was CD8+ T cells from peripheral blood mononuclear cells, obtained in the first trimester of pregnancy.

The CDR3 reads CASSLGLAETDTQYF. DNA for the CDR3: TGTGCCAGCAGCTTGGGACTAGCGGAAACAGATACGCAGTATTTT. V usage is TRBV7-7 and J usage is TRBJ2-3; TRBD2 agrees at 11 bases. The junction had 2 bases not matched to a gene; V was cut back by 3 bases and J by 3 bases. Germline V gives CDR1 SSHAT, CDR2 FNYEAQ (reference sequence). This CDR3 region has 15 residues.